Following are 13 T cell receptor beta chains from one sample sequenced in a study of regulatory T cells in long-lasting Graves disease (dated by TCRdb to the early 2020s). The sample's time point label, in plain terms: persistent/refractory GD, antithyroid drugs over 5 years with positive TRAb. For both TCR sequencing and RNA sequencing, RNA was extracted from PBMCs using TRIzol. The protocol used for the library was multiplex PCR. The sequencing machine was an Illumina HiSeq 4000. TCR beta libraries were built with iRepertoire HTBI primers and Arm-PCR amplification of CDR3 regions. The raw public reads went through TCRdb reprocessing: fastp at Q25, MiXCR clone calling, in-frame beta chains kept. All rows with the same CDR3 protein become a single entry with the most common DNA and genes. The sample table lists 500,000 to 700,000 distinct CDR3 sequences, 30% of them with a count of one. The ten largest clones represent under 50% of the sample.

The sample here was peripheral blood mononuclear cells (PBMCs), taken when the disease was refractory, from a patient treated with antithyroid drugs. The receptor source for this set is a female donor with Graves disease.

In this sample, this clonotype turned up a few times. The chain couples TRBV6-1 to TRBJ1-5; 9 bases are a match to TRBD1. CDR3 length equals 16 residues. Germline V gene sequence: CDR1 MNHNS, CDR2 SASEGT. V gave up 7 bases and J gave up 6 bases; unmatched junction bases: 13. This CDR3 reads CASTQPGTGMGQPQHF. The CDR3 coding sequence is TGTGCCAGCACCCAACCCGGGACAGGGATGGGTCAGCCCCAGCATTTT.

Comment on this clonotype: The junction shows a germline mismatch at one end, possibly a read error. The V call is TRBV6-1, the J call TRBJ2-7; no reliable D call. This CDR3 contains 11 residues. Per the germline V gene, CDR1 is MNHNS and CDR2 is SASEGT. CDR3 coding DNA: TGTGCCGGCAGTGAAGGGCTCGAGCAGTACTTC. This codes for CAGSEGLEQYF.

The rearrangement links TRBV29-1 to TRBJ2-7; D might be TRBD1 (5 bases). Trimming removed 5 bases from V and 6 bases from J, with 14 bases in between. This CDR3 region has 12 residues. Germline CDR1 and CDR2: SQVTM and ANQGSEA. The CDR3 here is CSVMETVSEQYF. The CDR3 DNA is TGCAGCGTTATGGAGACAGTTTCCGAGCAGTACTTC.

This chain connects TRBV18 to TRBJ1-1; no definite D call. The germline V gene encodes CDR1 KGHSH and CDR2 LQKENI. V lost 2 bases, J lost 2 bases, and 6 bases lay in between. The CDR3 has 13 amino acids. CDR3 region: CASSPILNTEAFF. Written as DNA, the CDR3 is TGTGCCAGCTCACCAATACTAAACACTGAAGCTTTCTTT. The entire variable domain, with the rest obtained from reference TRBV18 and TRBJ1-1, is as follows: NAGVMQNPRHLVRRRGQEARLRCSPMKGHSHVYWYRQLPEEGLKFMVYLQKENIIDESGMPKERFSAEFPKEGPSILRIQQVVRGDSAAYFCASSPILNTEAFFGQGTRLTVV.

This clonotype was counted many times. The rearrangement uses TRBV12-3 or TRBV12-4 and TRBJ2-7, with 7 bases lining up with TRBD1. This CDR3 region has 14 residues. V shed 1 base and J 2 bases; nucleotides not matched to a gene: 2. CDR3 DNA sequence: TGTGCCAGCAGTTTAGTAGGACAGGCCTACGAGCAGTACTTC. It translates to CASSLVGQAYEQYF.

In DNA form, the CDR3 reads TGTGCCAGCAGTTTACTGGGGTATGGTGAAGCTTTCTTT. It specifies CASSLLGYGEAFF. V and J are TRBV12-3 or TRBV12-4 and TRBJ1-1, with D unclear. The CDR3 consists of 13 residues. Trimming removed 2 bases from V and 7 bases from J, with 11 bases in between.

This clonotype was detected only a few times. The V gene is TRBV9, the J gene TRBJ1-6; D uncertain. CDR3 length: 13 residues. Looked up from germline, CDR1 is SGDLS and CDR2 is YYNGEE. The ends were cut back, 0 bases at V and 10 bases at J, with 8 bases in the middle. In DNA, the CDR3 is TGTGCCAGCAGCGTAGACGTCAGATCACCCCTCCACTTT. It translates to CASSVDVRSPLHF. Full variable domain (missing parts from reference TRBV9 and TRBJ1-6): DSGVTQTPKHLITATGQRVTLRCSPRSGDLSVYWYQQSLDQGLQFLIQYYNGEERAKGNILERFSAQQFPDLHSELNLSSLELGDSALYFCASSVDVRSPLHFGNGTRLTVT.

This clonotype came up once. The chain combines TRBV7-9 with TRBJ1-1, with TRBD1 matching over 12 bases. The CDR3 loop spans 19 amino acids. The junction had 18 bases not matched to a gene; V was cut back by 5 bases and J by 5 bases. Germline CDR1 and CDR2: SEHNR and FQNEAQ (reference sequence). CDR3 sequence reads: CASSQPRDRGLEYRTEAFF. In nucleotides, the CDR3 is TGTGCCAGCAGCCAGCCCCGGGACAGGGGGCTTGAGTATAGGACTGAAGCTTTCTTT.

This clonotype was found many times. The chain's CDR3 is CASTAGGNYGYTF. Here the CDR3 DNA reads TGTGCCAGCACCGCCGGGGGCAACTATGGCTACACCTTC. The chain has TRBV28 and TRBJ1-2; perhaps TRBD1 as D (6 bases). V was clipped by 7 bases and J by 2 bases, with 11 bases between them. This CDR3 has 13 amino acids. Germline V gene lookup returns CDR1 MDHEN and CDR2 SYDVKM.

This clonotype was detected only a few times. The chain recombines TRBV2 with TRBJ2-7; 11 nucleotides line up with TRBD1. Germline V gives CDR1 SNHLY, CDR2 FYNNEI. This CDR3 region has 15 residues. V was clipped by 2 bases and J by 5 bases; unmatched bases: 5. The CDR3 coding sequence is TGTGCCAGCAGTGAAATGTGGACAGGGGGCAACGAGCAGTACTTC. Residues: CASSEMWTGGNEQYF.

The J gene is TRBJ2-2, the V gene TRBV7-3; weak D call: TRBD2 (6 bases). Per the germline V gene, CDR1 is SGHTA and CDR2 is FQGTGA. This CDR3 spans 15 amino acids. Deletions cut 1 base from V and 7 bases from J, with 13 bases between. Here the CDR3 DNA reads TGTGCCAGCAGCTTAAGCCCAGGGACTGTCGGGGAGCTGTTTTTT. Its protein product is CASSLSPGTVGELFF.

This clonotype showed up just a few times. CDR3 sequence (DNA): TGCGCCAGCCATCGCGGGGAGACCATGAACACTGAAGCTTTCTTT. Translation gives CASHRGETMNTEAFF. This chain links TRBV5-1 with TRBJ1-1; D ambiguous. The CDR3 has 15 residues. The V and J ends lost 7 bases and 0 bases respectively, with 16 bases between them. Germline CDR1 is SGHRS and CDR2 is YFSETQ.

The chain recombines TRBV6-1 with TRBJ2-5, with 14 bases lining up with TRBD2. The CDR3 is made up of 15 amino acids. Germline-derived CDR1 and CDR2 are MNHNS and SASEGT. The J segment lost 4 bases and the V segment lost 6 bases, leaving 4 bases of the junction unmatched. Written as DNA, the CDR3 is TGTGCCAGCAGAGGACTAGCGGGAGGTCCAGAGACCCAGTACTTC. Its protein is CASRGLAGGPETQYF.